The clone carrying this TCR beta chain was picked up many times. Its specificity is unknown. The read ends 3 residues early relative to the CDR3; the germline J gene fills the gap. The data were taken from a study of T cell clonality in common variable immunodeficiency. Here immunoSEQ multiplex PCR was the method, and the copy in TCRdb shows in-frame clones only, minus some. Recorded here are about 74,000 clones, none singletons. Study-wide findings and caveats: CVID subjects had higher TCRbeta clonality than healthy controls, most marked in about a third. Shared TCRbeta clones were fewer between CVID subjects than controls. T cell subpopulation sequencing would be needed to explain CVID clonality.

Blood samples were heparinized, about 5 to 9 ml per donor. Germline CDR1 reads LNHDA; CDR2 reads SQIVND (reference sequence). The CDR3 contains 15 residues. With V trimmed by 5 bases and J by 1 base, 6 bases remained unmatched. The sequence was obtained from a person aged 18 to 70 in good health. Sequenced input: peripheral blood mononuclear cells. The chain employs TRBV19 and TRBJ2-7, with 9 bases identical to TRBD1. The CDR3 here is CASSFTGGRSYEQYF. CDR3 bases read: TGTGCCAGTAGTTTTACAGGGGGCCGTTCCTACGAG. Drawing the rest from reference TRBV19 and TRBJ2-7, the complete variable domain is DGGITQSPKYLFRKEGQNVTLSCEQNLNHDAMYWYRQDPGQGLRLIYYSQIVNDFQKGDIAEGYSVSREKKESFPLTVTSAQKNPTAFYLCASSFTGGRSYEQYFGPGTRLTVT.